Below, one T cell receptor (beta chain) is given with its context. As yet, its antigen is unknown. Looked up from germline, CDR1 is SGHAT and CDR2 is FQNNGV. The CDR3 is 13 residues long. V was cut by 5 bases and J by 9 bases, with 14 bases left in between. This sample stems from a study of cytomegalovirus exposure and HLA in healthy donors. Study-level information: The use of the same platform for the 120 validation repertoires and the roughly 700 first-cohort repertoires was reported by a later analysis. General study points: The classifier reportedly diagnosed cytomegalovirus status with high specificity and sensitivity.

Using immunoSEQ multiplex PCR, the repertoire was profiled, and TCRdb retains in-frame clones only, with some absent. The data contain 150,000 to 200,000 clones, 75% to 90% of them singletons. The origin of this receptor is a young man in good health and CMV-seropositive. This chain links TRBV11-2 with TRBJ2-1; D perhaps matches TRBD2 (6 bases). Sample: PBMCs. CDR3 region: CASSPTGGFEQFF. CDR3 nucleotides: TGTGCCAGCAGCCCCACTGGGGGGTTTGAGCAGTTCTTC.